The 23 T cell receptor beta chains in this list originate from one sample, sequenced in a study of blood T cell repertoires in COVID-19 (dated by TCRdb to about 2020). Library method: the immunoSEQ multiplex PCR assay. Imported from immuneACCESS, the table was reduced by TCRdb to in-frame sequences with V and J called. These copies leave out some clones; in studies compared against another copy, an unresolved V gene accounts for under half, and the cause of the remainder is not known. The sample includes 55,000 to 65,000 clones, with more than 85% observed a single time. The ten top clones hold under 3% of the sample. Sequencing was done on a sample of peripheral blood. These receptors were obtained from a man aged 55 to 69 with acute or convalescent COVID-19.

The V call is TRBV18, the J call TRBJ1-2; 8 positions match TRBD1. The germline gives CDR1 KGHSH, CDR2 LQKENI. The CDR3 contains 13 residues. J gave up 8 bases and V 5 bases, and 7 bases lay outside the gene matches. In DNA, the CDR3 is TGTGCCAGCTCATCAGGGGGCGGGTACGGCTACACCTTC. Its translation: CASSSGGGYGYTF.

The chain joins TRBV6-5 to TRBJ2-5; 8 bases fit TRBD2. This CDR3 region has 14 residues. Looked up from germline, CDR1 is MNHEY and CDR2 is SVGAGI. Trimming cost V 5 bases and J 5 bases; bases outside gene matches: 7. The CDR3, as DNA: TGTGCCAGCAGTCTCGGGACTAGTATTGAGACCCAGTACTTC. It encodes CASSLGTSIETQYF.

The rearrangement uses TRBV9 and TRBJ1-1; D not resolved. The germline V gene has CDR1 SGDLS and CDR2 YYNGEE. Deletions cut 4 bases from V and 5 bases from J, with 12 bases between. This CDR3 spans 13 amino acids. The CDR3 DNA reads TGTGCCAGCAGCCTGCGGCCCAAGACTGAAGCTTTCTTT. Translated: CASSLRPKTEAFF. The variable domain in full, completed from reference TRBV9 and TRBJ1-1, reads DSGVTQTPKHLITATGQRVTLRCSPRSGDLSVYWYQQSLDQGLQFLIQYYNGEERAKGNILERFSAQQFPDLHSELNLSSLELGDSALYFCASSLRPKTEAFFGQGTRLTVV.

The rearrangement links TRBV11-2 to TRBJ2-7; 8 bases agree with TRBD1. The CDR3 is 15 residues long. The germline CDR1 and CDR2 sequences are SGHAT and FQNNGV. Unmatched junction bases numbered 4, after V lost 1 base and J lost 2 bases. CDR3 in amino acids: CASSLGPGGTYEQYF. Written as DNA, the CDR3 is TGTGCCAGCAGCTTAGGTCCAGGGGGCACCTACGAGCAGTACTTC.

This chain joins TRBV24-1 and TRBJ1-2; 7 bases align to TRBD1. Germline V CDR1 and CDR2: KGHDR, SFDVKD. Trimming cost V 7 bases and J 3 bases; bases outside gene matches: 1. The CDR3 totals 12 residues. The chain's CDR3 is CATRGTDYGYTF. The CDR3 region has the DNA TGTGCCACCAGGGGGACAGACTATGGCTACACCTTC.

CDR3 residues: CASSLVGRGFDEQYF. In DNA, the CDR3 is TGTGCCAGCAGCTTAGTCGGCCGGGGGTTCGACGAGCAGTACTTC. The chain carries TRBV11-2 and TRBJ2-7, with D maybe TRBD2 (6 bases). Germline lookup yields CDR1 SGHAT and CDR2 FQNNGV. V lost 1 base and J lost 5, with 15 bases in between. The CDR3 contains 15 residues.

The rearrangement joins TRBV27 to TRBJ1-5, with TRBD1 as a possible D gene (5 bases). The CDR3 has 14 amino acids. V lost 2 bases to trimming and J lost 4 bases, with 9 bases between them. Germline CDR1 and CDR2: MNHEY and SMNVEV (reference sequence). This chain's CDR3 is CASSLRGDNQPQHF. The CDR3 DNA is TGTGCCAGCAGTTTAAGGGGCGATAATCAGCCCCAGCATTTT.

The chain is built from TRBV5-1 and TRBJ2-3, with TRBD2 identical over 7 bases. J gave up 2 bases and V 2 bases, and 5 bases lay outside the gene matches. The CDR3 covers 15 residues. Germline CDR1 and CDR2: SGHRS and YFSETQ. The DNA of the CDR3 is TGCGCCAGCAGCTTAGGCGGGAGTCTCACAGATACGCAGTATTTT. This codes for CASSLGGSLTDTQYF.

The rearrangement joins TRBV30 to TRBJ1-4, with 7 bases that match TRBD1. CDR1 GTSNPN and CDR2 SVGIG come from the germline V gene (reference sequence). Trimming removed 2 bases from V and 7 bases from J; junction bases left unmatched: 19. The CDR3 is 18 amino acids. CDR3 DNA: TGTGCCTGGAGTAGTAAGGGGGCGCTCTGGAATAAGGCTGAAAAACTGTTTTTT. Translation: CAWSSKGALWNKAEKLFF.

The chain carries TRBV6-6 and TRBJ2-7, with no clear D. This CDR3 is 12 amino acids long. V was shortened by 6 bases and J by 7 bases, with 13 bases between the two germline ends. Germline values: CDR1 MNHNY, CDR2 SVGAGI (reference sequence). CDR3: CASSRLVQEQYF. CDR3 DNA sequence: TGTGCCAGCAGCCGACTGGTCCAGGAGCAGTACTTC.

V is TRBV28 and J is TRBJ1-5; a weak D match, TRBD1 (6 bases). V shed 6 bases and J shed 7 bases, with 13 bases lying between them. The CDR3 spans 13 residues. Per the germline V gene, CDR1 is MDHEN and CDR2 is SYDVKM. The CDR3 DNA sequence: TGTGCCAGCAGCCGACACAGGGCACAGCCCCAGCATTTT. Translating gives CASSRHRAQPQHF.

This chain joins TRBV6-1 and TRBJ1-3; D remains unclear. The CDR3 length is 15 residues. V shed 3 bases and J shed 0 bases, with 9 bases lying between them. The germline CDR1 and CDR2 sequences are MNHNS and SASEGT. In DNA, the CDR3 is TGTGCCAGCAGTGATAGCGGTCGCTCTGGAAACACCATATATTTT. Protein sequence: CASSDSGRSGNTIYF.

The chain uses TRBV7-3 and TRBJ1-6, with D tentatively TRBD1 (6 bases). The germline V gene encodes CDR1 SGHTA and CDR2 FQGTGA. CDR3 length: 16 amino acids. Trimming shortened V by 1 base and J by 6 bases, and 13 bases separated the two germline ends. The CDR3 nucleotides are TGTGCCAGCAGCTTAATGGCGCAAGGGGGTAATTCACCCCTCCACTTT. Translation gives CASSLMAQGGNSPLHF.

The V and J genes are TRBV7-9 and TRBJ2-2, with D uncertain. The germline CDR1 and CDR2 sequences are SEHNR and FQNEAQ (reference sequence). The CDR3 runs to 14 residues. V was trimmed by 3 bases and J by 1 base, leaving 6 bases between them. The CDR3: CASSFKQNTGELFF. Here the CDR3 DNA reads TGTGCCAGCAGCTTTAAACAGAACACCGGGGAGCTGTTTTTT.

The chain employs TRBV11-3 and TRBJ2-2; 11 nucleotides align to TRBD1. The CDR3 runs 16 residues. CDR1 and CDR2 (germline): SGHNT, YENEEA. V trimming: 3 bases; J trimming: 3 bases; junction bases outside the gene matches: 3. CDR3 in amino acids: CASSFGQGAHTGELFF. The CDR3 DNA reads TGTGCCAGCAGCTTCGGACAGGGGGCGCACACCGGGGAGCTGTTTTTT.

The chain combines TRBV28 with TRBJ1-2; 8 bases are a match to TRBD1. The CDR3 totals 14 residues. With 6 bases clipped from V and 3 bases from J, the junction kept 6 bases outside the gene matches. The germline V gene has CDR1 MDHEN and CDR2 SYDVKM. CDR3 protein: CASRPGQVDYGYTF. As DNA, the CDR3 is TGTGCCAGCAGACCGGGACAGGTAGACTATGGCTACACCTTC.

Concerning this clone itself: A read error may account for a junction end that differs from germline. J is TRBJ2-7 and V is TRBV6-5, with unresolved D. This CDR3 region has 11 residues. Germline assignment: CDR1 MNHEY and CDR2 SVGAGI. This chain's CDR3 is CASSYGEETCF. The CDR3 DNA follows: TGTGCCAGCAGTTACGGAGAAGAGACGTGCTTC.

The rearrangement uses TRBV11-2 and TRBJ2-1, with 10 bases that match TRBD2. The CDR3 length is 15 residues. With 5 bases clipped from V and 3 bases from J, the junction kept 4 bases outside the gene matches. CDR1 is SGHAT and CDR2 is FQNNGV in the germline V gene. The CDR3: CASSKLAGIYNEQFF. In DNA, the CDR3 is TGTGCCAGCAGCAAACTAGCGGGAATCTACAATGAGCAGTTCTTC.

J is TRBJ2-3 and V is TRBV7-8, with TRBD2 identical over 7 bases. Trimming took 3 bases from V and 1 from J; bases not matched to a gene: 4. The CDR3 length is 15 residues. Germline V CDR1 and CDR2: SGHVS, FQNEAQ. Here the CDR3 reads CASSLTLAGTDTQYF. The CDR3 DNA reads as TGTGCCAGCAGCTTGACTCTAGCGGGCACAGATACGCAGTATTTT.

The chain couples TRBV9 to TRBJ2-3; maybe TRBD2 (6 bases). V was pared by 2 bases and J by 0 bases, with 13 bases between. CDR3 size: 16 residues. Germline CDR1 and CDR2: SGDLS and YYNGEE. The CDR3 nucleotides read TGTGCCAGCAGCGTGGGCCTTAGCGGTAGCACAGATACGCAGTATTTT. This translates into CASSVGLSGSTDTQYF. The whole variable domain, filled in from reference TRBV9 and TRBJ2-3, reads DSGVTQTPKHLITATGQRVTLRCSPRSGDLSVYWYQQSLDQGLQFLIQYYNGEERAKGNILERFSAQQFPDLHSELNLSSLELGDSALYFCASSVGLSGSTDTQYFGPGTRLTVL.

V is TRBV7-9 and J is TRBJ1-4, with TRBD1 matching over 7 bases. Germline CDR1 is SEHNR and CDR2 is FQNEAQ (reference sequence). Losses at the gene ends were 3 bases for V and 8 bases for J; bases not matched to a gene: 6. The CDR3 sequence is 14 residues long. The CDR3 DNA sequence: TGTGCCAGCAGCTTTGGACAGGAAGGGGAAAAACTGTTTTTT. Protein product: CASSFGQEGEKLFF. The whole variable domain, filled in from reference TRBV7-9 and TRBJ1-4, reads DTGVSQNPRHKITKRGQNVTFRCDPISEHNRLYWYRQTLGQGPEFLTYFQNEAQLEKSRLLSDRFSAERPKGSFSTLEIQRTEQGDSAMYLCASSFGQEGEKLFFGSGTQLSVL.

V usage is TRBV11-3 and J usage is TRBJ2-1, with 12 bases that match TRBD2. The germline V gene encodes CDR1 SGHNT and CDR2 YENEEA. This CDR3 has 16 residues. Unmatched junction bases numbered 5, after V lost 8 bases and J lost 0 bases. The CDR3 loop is CASSGLAGPSYNEQFF. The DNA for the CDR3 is TGTGCCAGCTCTGGACTAGCGGGGCCCTCCTACAATGAGCAGTTCTTC.

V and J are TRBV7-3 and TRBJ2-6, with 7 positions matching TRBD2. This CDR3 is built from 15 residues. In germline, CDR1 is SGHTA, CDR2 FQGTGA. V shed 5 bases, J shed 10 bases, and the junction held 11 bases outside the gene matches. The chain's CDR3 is CASSPRLGEGNVLTF. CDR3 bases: TGTGCCAGCAGCCCCCGACTAGGGGAGGGTAACGTCCTGACTTTC.